Below, 7 T cell receptor beta chains from the same sample are listed, as sequenced in a study of metastatic and nonmetastatic thyroid tumors. Thyroid surgery took place with no prior treatment in any patient. TCRdb re-clonotyped the PCR reads through MiXCR. Of roughly 21,000 clones listed, roughly a quarter are singletons. Material: blood. These receptors all stem from a female donor with papillary thyroid cancer or a benign thyroid nodule (not recorded which). Some clones in this sample may be carry-over from other donors' samples.

The rearrangement joins TRBV5-1 to TRBJ1-2; D is uncertain. V gave up 0 bases and J gave up 7 bases, with 16 bases separating them. This CDR3 is built from 15 residues. Germline V lookup: CDR1 SGHRS, CDR2 YFSETQ. Here the CDR3 reads CASSLDGVGGGGYTF. The CDR3 coding sequence is TGCGCCAGCAGCTTGGACGGGGTAGGAGGAGGTGGCTACACCTTC.

This clone is labeled medium-sized. V usage is TRBV5-1 and J usage is TRBJ2-7; tentatively, D is TRBD1 (5 bases). The CDR3 has 15 residues. Per the germline V gene, CDR1 is SGHRS and CDR2 is YFSETQ. V was shortened by 0 bases and J by 0 bases, with 10 bases between the two germline ends. This CDR3 is CASSLGSDSSYEQYF. The CDR3 DNA follows: TGCGCCAGCAGCTTGGGTTCCGACAGCTCCTACGAGCAGTACTTC.

This clone was observed many times. The rearrangement uses TRBV6-5 and TRBJ2-7, with TRBD2 matching over 7 bases. Germline CDR1 MNHEY, CDR2 SVGAGI. V shed 0 bases, J shed 0 bases, and the junction held 2 bases outside the gene matches. This CDR3 has 15 residues. The CDR3 is CASSYSGGGSYEQYF. The CDR3 DNA reads TGTGCCAGCAGTTACTCAGGCGGGGGCTCCTACGAGCAGTACTTC.

By proportion, this clone is medium-sized (0.01 to 0.1%). The junction differs from germline at one of its ends, possibly a read error. The rearrangement uses TRBV19 and TRBJ1-6; D is unclear. The CDR3 contains 14 residues. Looked up from germline, CDR1 is LNHDA and CDR2 is SQIVND (reference sequence). Here the CDR3 DNA reads TGTGCCAGTAGCTCATACGTGGGTAATTCACCCCTCCATTTT. Protein: CASSSYVGNSPLHF.

This clone was counted at least ten times. The chain is built from TRBV30 and TRBJ2-5; D gene uncertain. This CDR3 has 12 residues. Germline CDR1 reads GTSNPN; CDR2 reads SVGIG (reference sequence). Trimming left V 3 bases short and J 6 bases short, with 11 bases between. CDR3 nucleotides: TGTGCCTGGAGCGCTGCCCGGAAGACCCAGTACTTC. Translated: CAWSAARKTQYF.

This clone is categorized as medium-sized. This chain connects TRBV7-2 to TRBJ1-2, with 7 bases aligning to TRBD1. The CDR3 has 16 amino acids. Germline CDR1 SGHTA, CDR2 FQGNSA. V lost 5 bases and J lost 4; bases outside the gene matches: 13. The CDR3 is CASSAQQGIPGYGYTF. As DNA, the CDR3 is TGTGCCAGCAGCGCCCAACAGGGGATTCCCGGCTATGGCTACACCTTC. Combining the CDR3 with reference TRBV7-2 and TRBJ1-2 gives the whole variable domain GAGVSQSPSNKVTEKGKDVELRCDPISGHTALYWYRQSLGQGLEFLIYFQGNSAPDKSGLPSDRFSAERTGGSVSTLTIQRTQQEDSAVYLCASSAQQGIPGYGYTFGSGTRLTVV.

Comment on this clone: Likely a read error: the CDR3 ends without its conserved phenylalanine or tryptophan. The chain carries TRBV13 and TRBJ2-1; 10 bases are shared with TRBD2. Germline V gives CDR1 PRHDT, CDR2 FYEKMQ (reference sequence). J lost 4 bases, V lost 4 bases, and 10 bases had no gene match. The CDR3 sequence is 17 residues long. Here the CDR3 DNA reads TGTGCCAGCAGCTCTGAAGCGGGAGGGCCCTCGTACAATGAGCAGTTCATC. Protein: CASSSEAGGPSYNEQFI.